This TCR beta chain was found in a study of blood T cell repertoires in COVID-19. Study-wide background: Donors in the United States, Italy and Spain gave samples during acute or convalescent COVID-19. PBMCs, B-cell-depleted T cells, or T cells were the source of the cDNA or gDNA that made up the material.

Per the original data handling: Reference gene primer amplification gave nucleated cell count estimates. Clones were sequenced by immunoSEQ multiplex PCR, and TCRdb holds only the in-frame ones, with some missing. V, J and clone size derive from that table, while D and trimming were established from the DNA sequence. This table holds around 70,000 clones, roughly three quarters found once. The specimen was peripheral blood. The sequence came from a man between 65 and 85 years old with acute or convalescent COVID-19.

DNA of the CDR3: TGTGCCAGCAGCTTGGAGGCAGGGTTCGGCTACACCTTC. This gives the protein CASSLEAGFGYTF. The V and J genes are TRBV5-6 and TRBJ1-2, with a possible D match to TRBD1 (5 bases). The germline V gene encodes CDR1 SGHDT and CDR2 YYEEEE. Trimming removed 0 bases at V and 8 bases at J, with 11 bases between. The CDR3 consists of 13 residues.